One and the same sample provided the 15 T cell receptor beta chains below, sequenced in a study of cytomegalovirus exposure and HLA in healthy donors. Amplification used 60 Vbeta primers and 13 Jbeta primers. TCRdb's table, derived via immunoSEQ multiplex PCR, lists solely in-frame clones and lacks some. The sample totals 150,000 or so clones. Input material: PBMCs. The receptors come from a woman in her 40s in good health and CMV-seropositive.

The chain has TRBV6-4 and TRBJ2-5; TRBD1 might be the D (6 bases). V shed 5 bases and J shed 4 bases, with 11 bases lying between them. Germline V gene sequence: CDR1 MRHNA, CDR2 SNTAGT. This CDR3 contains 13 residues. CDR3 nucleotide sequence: TGTGCCAGCAGTCCACTAGGGGGAGAGACCCAGTACTTC. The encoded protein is CASSPLGGETQYF.

For the CDR3, the DNA is TGCAGTGCTGAGGTGGCAGATACGCAGTATTTT. Amino acids: CSAEVADTQYF. This chain links TRBV20-1 with TRBJ2-3; D is ambiguous. There are 11 residues in the CDR3. The germline CDR1 and CDR2 sequences are DFQATT and SNEGSKA (reference sequence). The germline V and J ends were trimmed by 5 bases and 4 bases, with 7 bases remaining between them.

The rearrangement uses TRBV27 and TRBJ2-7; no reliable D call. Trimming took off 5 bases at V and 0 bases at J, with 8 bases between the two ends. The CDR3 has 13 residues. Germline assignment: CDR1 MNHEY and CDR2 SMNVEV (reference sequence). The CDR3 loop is CASSPSSSYEQYF. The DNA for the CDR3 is TGTGCCAGCAGTCCCTCTAGCTCCTACGAGCAGTACTTC.

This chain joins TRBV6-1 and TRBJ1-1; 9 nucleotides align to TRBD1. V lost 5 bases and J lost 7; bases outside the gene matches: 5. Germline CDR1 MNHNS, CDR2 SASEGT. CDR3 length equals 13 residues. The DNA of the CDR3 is TGTGCCAGCAGTAGGACAGGGGTTGTTGAAGCTTTCTTT. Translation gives CASSRTGVVEAFF.

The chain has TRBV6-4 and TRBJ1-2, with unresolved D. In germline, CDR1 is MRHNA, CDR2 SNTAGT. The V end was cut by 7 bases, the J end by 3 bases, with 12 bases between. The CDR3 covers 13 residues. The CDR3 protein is CASNRRSHYGYTF. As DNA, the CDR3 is TGTGCCAGCAATCGTCGGAGCCACTATGGCTACACCTTC.

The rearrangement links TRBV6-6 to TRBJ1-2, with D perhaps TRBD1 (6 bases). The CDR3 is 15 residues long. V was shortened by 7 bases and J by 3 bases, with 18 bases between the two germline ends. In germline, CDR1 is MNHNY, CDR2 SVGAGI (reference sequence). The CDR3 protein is CASIYFGAGDYGYTF. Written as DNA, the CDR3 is TGTGCCAGCATCTACTTCGGGGCAGGGGACTATGGCTACACCTTC.

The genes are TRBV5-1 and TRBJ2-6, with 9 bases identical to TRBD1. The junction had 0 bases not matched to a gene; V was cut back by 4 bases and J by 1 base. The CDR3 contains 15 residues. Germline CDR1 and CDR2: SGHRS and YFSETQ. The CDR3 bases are TGCGCCAGCAGCGGACAGGGGTCTGGGGCCAACGTCCTGACTTTC. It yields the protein CASSGQGSGANVLTF.

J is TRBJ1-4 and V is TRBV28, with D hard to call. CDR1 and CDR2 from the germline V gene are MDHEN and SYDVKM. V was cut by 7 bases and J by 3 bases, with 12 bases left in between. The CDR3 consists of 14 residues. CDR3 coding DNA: TGTGCCAGCATCCCATCGGGGTCTAATGAAAAACTGTTTTTT. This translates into CASIPSGSNEKLFF.

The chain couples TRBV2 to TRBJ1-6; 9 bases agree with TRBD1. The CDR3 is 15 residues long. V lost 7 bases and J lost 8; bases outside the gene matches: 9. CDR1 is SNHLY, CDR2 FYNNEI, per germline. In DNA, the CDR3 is TGTGCCAGCACGTCACAGGGGGCACTTGATTCACCCCTCCACTTT. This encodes CASTSQGALDSPLHF.

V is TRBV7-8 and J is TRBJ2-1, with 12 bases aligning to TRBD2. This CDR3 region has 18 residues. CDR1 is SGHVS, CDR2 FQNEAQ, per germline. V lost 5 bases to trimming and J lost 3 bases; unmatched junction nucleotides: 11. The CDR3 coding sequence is TGTGCCAGCAGCAAGACTCTAGCGGGAGGGATTGGCTACAATGAGCAGTTCTTC. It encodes CASSKTLAGGIGYNEQFF.

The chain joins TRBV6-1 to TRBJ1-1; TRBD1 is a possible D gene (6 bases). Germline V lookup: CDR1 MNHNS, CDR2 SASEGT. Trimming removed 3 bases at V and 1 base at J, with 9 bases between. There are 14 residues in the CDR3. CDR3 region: CASSDWTENTEAFF. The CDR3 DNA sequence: TGTGCCAGCAGTGATTGGACAGAGAACACTGAAGCTTTCTTT.

The CDR3 bases are TGTGCCAGCAGTCCGCGGACTTTTTACGAGCAGTACTTC. The encoded protein is CASSPRTFYEQYF. J is TRBJ2-7 and V is TRBV28; TRBD2 might be the D (5 bases). The CDR3 extends over 13 amino acids. V lost 5 bases, J lost 4 bases, and 12 bases lay in between. Germline V lookup: CDR1 MDHEN, CDR2 SYDVKM.

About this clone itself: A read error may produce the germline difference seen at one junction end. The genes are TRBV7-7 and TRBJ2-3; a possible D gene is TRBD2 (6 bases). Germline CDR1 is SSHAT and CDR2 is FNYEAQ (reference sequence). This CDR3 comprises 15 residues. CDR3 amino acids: CASSLGSGRTDTQYF. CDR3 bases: TGTGCTAGCAGCTTGGGGTCAGGGAGGACAGATACGCAGTATTTT.

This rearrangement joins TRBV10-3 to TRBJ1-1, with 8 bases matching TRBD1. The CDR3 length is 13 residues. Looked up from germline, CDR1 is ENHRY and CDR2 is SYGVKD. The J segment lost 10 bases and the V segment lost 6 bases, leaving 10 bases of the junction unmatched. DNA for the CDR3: TGTGCCATCAGCGTGGGACAGGCGGATGCAGCTTTCTTT. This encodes CAISVGQADAAFF.

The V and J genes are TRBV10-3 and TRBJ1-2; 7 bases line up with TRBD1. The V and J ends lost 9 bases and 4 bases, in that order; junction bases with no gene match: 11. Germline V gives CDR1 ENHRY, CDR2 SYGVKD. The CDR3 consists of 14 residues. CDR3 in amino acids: CAITTGLGVYGYTF. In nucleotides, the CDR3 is TGTGCCATTACGACAGGGTTGGGGGTCTATGGCTACACCTTC.